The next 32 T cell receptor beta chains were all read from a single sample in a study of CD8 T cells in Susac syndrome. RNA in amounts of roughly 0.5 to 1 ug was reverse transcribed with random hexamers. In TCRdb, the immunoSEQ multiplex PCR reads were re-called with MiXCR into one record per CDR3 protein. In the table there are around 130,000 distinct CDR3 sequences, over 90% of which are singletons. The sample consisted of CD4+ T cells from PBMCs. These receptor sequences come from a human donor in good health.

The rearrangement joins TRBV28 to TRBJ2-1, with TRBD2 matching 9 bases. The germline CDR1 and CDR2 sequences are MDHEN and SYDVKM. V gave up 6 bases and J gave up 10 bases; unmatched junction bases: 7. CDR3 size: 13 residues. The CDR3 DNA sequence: TGTGCCAGCAGGCTAGCGGGGAGGTTCGAGCAGTTCTTC. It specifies CASRLAGRFEQFF.

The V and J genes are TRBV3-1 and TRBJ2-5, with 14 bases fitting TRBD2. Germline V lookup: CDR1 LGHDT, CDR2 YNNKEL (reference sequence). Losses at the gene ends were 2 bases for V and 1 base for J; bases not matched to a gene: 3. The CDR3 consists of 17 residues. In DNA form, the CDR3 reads TGTGCCAGCAGCCAACGGACTAGCGGGAGGCTCCAAGAGACCCAGTACTTC. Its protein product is CASSQRTSGRLQETQYF.

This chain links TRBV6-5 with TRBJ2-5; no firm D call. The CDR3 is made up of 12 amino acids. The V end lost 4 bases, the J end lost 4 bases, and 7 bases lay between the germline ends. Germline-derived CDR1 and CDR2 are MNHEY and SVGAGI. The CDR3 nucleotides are TGTGCCAGCAGTTCCTTGGGAGAGACCCAGTACTTC. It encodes CASSSLGETQYF.

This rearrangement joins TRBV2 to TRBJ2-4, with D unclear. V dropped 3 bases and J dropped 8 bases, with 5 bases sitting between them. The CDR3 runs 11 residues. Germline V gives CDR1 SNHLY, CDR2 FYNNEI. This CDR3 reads CASSDLDIQYF. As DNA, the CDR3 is TGTGCCAGCAGTGATTTGGACATTCAGTACTTC.

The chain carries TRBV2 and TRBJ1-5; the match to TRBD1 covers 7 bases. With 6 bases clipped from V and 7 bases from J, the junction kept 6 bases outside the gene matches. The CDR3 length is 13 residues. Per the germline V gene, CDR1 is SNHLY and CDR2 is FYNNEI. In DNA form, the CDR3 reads TGTGCCAGCAGCAGACAGGGTTTGCAGCCCCAGCATTTT. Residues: CASSRQGLQPQHF.

The CDR3 loop is CASSLGAGMVYEQYF. CDR3 sequence (DNA): TGCGCCAGCAGCTTGGGAGCCGGGATGGTCTACGAGCAGTACTTC. V is TRBV5-1 and J is TRBJ2-7, with D possibly TRBD2 on 5 matching bases. The CDR3 length is 15 residues. Trimming stripped 0 bases from V and 3 bases from J, with 13 bases between. The germline CDR1 and CDR2 sequences are SGHRS and YFSETQ.

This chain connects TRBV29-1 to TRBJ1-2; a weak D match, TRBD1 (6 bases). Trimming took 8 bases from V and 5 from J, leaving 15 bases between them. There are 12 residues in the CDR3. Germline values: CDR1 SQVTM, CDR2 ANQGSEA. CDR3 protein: CSSAGAEYGYTF. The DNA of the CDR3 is TGCAGCTCCGCGGGGGCAGAGTATGGCTACACCTTC.

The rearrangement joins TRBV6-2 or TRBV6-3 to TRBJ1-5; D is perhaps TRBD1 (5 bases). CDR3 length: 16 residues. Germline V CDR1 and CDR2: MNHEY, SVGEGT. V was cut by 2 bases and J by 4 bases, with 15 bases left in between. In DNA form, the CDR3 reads TGTGCCAGCAGTTACCAGGGCCGAGGTCGTAATCAGCCCCAGCATTTT. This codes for CASSYQGRGRNQPQHF.

The CDR3 reads CSVQGEGETQYF. The CDR3 nucleotides read TGCAGCGTTCAGGGGGAGGGAGAGACCCAGTACTTC. V and J are TRBV29-1 and TRBJ2-5; D tentatively reads TRBD1 or TRBD2 (7 bases each). The V end lost 5 bases, the J end lost 4 bases, and 11 bases lay between the germline ends. Germline loops: CDR1 SQVTM, CDR2 ANQGSEA. The CDR3 consists of 12 residues.

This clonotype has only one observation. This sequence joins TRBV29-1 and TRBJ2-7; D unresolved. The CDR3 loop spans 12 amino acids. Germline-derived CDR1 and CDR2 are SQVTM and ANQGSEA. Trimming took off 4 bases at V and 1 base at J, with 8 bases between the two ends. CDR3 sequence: CSVVETSYEQYF. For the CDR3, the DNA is TGCAGCGTTGTAGAGACGTCCTACGAGCAGTACTTC.

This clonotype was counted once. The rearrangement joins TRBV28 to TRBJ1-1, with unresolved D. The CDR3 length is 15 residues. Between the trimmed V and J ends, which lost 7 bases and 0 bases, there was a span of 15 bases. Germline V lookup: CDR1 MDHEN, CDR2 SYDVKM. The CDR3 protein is CASTLQWIMNTEAFF. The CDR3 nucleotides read TGTGCCAGCACGCTCCAATGGATAATGAACACTGAAGCTTTCTTT.

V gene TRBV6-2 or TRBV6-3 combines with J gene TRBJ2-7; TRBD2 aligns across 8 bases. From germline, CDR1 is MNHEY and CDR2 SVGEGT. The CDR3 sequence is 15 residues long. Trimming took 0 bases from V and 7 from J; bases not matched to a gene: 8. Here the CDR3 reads CASSYSASGSWEQYF. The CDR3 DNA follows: TGTGCCAGCAGTTACTCGGCTAGCGGGTCGTGGGAGCAGTACTTC.

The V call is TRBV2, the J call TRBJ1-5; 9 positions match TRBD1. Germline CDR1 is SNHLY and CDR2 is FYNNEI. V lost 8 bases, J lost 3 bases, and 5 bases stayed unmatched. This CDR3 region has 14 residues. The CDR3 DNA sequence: TGTGCCAGCGTCCGGGACAGGGTCAATCAGCCCCAGCATTTT. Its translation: CASVRDRVNQPQHF.

The CDR3 reads CASSQDNGPSYNEQFF. The CDR3 DNA reads as TGTGCCAGCAGCCAAGATAACGGCCCCTCCTACAATGAGCAGTTCTTC. This chain joins TRBV3-1 and TRBJ2-1; D gene uncertain. This CDR3 contains 16 residues. Deletions cut 0 bases from V and 0 bases from J, with 9 bases between. Germline V lookup: CDR1 LGHDT, CDR2 YNNKEL (reference sequence).

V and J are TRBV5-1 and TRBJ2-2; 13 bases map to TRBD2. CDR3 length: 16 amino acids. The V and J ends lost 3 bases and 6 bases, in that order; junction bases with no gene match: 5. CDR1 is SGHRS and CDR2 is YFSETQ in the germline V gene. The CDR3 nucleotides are TGCGCCAGCAGCTGGGCCGGGACTAGCGGGGCCGGGGAGCTGTTTTTT. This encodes CASSWAGTSGAGELFF.

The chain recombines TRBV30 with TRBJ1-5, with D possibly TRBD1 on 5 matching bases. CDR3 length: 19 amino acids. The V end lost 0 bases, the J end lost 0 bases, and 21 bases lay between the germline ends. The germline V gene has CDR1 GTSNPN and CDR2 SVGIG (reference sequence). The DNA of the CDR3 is TGTGCCTGGAGTGTTTCACGATCCTCGGGGCCTTATAGCAATCAGCCCCAGCATTTT. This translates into CAWSVSRSSGPYSNQPQHF. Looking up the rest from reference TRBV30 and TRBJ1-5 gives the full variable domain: SQTIHQWPATLVQPVGSPLSLECTVEGTSNPNLYWYRQAAGRGLQLLFYSVGIGQISSEVPQNLSASRPQDRQFILSSKKLLLSDSGFYLCAWSVSRSSGPYSNQPQHFGDGTRLSIL.

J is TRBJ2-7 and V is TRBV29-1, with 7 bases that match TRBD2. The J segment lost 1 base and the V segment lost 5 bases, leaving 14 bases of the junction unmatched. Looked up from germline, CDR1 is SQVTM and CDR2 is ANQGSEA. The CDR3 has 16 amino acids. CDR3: CSVSPPRAGSSYEQYF. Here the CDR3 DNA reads TGCAGCGTTTCCCCCCCCAGAGCGGGAAGTTCCTACGAGCAGTACTTC.

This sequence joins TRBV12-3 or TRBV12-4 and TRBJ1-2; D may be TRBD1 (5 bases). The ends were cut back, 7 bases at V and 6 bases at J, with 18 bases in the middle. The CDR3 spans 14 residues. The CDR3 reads CASIQSGIFNGYTF. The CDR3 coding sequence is TGTGCCAGCATCCAGTCAGGGATCTTTAATGGCTACACCTTC.

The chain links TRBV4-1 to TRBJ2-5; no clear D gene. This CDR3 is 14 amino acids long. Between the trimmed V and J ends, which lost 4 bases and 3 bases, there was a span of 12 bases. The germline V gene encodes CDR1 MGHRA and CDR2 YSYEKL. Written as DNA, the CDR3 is TGCGCCAGCAGCCTTACCGAGGCGGAAGAGACCCAGTACTTC. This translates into CASSLTEAEETQYF.

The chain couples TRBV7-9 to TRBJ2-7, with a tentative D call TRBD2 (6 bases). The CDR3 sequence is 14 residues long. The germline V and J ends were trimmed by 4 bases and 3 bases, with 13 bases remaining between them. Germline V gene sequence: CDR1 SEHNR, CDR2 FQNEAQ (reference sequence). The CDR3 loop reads CASSSLGEVYEQYF. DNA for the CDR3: TGTGCCAGCAGCTCCCTCGGGGAGGTCTACGAGCAGTACTTC.

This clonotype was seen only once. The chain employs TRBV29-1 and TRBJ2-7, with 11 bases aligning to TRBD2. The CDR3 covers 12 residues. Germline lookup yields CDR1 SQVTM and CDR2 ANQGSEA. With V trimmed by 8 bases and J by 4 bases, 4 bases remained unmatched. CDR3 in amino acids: CSTTSGSYEQYF. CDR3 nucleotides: TGCAGCACTACTAGCGGGAGTTACGAGCAGTACTTC.

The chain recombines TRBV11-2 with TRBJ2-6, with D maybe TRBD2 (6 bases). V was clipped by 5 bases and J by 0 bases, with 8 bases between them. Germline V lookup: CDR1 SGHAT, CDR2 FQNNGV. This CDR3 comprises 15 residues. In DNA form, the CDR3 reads TGTGCCAGCAGCCCCGGGGGCTCTGGGGCCAACGTCCTGACTTTC. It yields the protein CASSPGGSGANVLTF.

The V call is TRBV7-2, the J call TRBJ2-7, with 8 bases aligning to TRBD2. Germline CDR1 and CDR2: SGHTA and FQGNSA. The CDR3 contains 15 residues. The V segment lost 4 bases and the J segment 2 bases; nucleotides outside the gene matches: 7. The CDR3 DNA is TGTGCCAGCAGCTCCCAGGGAGCGGGGGCCTACGAGCAGTACTTC. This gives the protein CASSSQGAGAYEQYF.

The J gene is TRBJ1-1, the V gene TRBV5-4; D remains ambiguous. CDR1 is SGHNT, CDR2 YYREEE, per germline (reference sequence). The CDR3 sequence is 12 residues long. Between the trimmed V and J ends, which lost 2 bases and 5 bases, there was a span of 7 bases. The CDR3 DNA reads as TGTGCCAGCAGCTTCAGAGGTACTGAAGCTTTCTTT. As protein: CASSFRGTEAFF.

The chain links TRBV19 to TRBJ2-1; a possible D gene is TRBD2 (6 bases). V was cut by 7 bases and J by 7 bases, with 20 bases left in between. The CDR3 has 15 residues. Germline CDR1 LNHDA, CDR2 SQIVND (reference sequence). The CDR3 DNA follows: TGTGCCAGTAACACCCCCGGGACTTCAACGAATGAGCAGTTCTTC. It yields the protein CASNTPGTSTNEQFF.

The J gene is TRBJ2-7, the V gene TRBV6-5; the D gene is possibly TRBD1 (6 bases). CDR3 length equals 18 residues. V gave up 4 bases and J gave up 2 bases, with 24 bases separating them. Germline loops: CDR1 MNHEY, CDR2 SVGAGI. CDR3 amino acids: CASSFPIVFQGQPYEQYF. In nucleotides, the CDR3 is TGTGCCAGCAGTTTTCCCATCGTGTTTCAAGGACAGCCCTACGAGCAGTACTTC.

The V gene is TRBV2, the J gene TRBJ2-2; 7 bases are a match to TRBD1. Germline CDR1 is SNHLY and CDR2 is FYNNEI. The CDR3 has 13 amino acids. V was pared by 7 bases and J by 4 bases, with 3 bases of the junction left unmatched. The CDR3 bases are TGTGCCAGCAAGGGACAGAGCACCGGGGAGCTGTTTTTT. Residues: CASKGQSTGELFF. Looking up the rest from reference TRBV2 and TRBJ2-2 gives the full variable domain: EPEVTQTPSHQVTQMGQEVILRCVPISNHLYFYWYRQILGQKVEFLVSFYNNEISEKSEIFDDQFSVERPDGSNFTLKIRSTKLEDSAMYFCASKGQSTGELFFGEGSRLTVL.

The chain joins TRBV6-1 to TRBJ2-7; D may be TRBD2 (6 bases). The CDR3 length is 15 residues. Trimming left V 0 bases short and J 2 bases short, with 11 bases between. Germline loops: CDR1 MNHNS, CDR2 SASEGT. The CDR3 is CASSEARRATYEQYF. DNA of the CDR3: TGTGCCAGCAGTGAAGCGCGGAGGGCAACCTACGAGCAGTACTTC.

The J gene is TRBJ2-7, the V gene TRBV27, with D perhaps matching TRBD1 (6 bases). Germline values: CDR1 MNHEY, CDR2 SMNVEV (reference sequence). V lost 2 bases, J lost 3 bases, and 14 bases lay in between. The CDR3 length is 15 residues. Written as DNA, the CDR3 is TGTGCCAGCAGTTTAGTGCCCAGGGGTGGCTACGAGCAGTACTTC. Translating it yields CASSLVPRGGYEQYF.

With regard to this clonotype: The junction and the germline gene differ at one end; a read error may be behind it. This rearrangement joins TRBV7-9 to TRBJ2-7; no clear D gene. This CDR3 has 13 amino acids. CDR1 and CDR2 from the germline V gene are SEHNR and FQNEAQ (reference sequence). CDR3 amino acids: CANSADMGKEQYF. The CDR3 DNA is TGTGCCAACAGCGCCGACATGGGGAAAGAGCAGTACTTC.

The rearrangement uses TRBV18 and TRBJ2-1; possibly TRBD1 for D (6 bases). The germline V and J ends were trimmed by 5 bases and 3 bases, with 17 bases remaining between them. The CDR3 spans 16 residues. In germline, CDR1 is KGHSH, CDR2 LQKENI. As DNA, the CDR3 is TGTGCCAGCTCAGGGCAGGGGAAAGTTTACTACAATGAGCAGTTCTTC. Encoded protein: CASSGQGKVYYNEQFF.

The CDR3 DNA sequence: TGTGCCACCAGCAGAGATAGTGCCAATGAGCAGTTCTTC. Amino acids: CATSRDSANEQFF. The chain couples TRBV15 to TRBJ2-1; the D is unclear. V was pared by 0 bases and J by 6 bases, with 6 bases between. This CDR3 is built from 13 residues. Germline assignment: CDR1 LNHNV and CDR2 YYDKDF (reference sequence). Looking up the rest from reference TRBV15 and TRBJ2-1 gives the full variable domain: DAMVIQNPRYQVTQFGKPVTLSCSQTLNHNVMYWYQQKSSQAPKLLFHYYDKDFNNEADTPDNFQSRRPNTSFCFLDIRSPGLGDTAMYLCATSRDSANEQFFGPGTRLTVL.